This T cell receptor beta chain was recovered during a study of CD8+ T cells in alopecia areata. Study in general: Each of the treated patients was given oral tofacitinib, 5 to 10 mg twice daily, for moderate-to-severe alopecia areata.

Whole-study findings and limits: Numerous clones, expanded in lesions, remained in scalp and blood during tofacitinib. An increase in clonality over normal scalp was evident in lesional scalp, especially alopecia totalis/universalis.

As the sequencing template, cDNA was produced by extracting RNA and reverse transcribing it. Sequenced by immunoSEQ multiplex PCR; TCRdb stores in-frame clones only, minus some. The repertoire holds approximately 210,000 clones, with approximately 40% as singletons. This clone was counted only a few times. Antigen: not known. Treatment indicated: oral pan-JAK inhibitor, 5-10 mg twice daily. Individuals with alopecia areata gave both lesional scalp punch biopsies and peripheral blood for collection. From germline, CDR1 is GTSNPN and CDR2 SVGIG (reference sequence). V lost 0 bases and J lost 10, with 18 bases in between. The CDR3 loop spans 15 amino acids.

This sequence originates from a human donor with alopecia areata. The starting material was CD4+ T cells sorted from blood, obtained around week 37, from a patient treated with tofacitinib. The chain employs TRBV30 and TRBJ1-4; a possible D gene is TRBD1 (5 bases). The CDR3 is CAWSVHPGMDAKLFF. CDR3 DNA: TGTGCCTGGAGTGTACACCCAGGGATGGACGCAAAACTGTTTTTT.